The 32 T cell receptor beta chains given below trace back to one sample, sequenced in a study of PD-L1 blockade in urothelial cancer (TCRdb year 2017). Library prep was done by the immunoSEQ multiplex PCR assay. The table was pulled from immuneACCESS by TCRdb, which kept in-frame rearrangements only. Such tables lose some clones; where checked, under half of the loss comes from unresolved V genes, and the rest has no known cause. Across this sample there are more than 35,000 clones, with roughly 78% seen only once. The ten largest make up about 3.2% of the sample. Sequenced here: PBMCs, sampled around atezolizumab (anti-PD-L1) treatment. The receptors derive from an older man with urothelial cancer.

The chain links TRBV15 to TRBJ2-7; the match to TRBD1 covers 11 bases. Unmatched junction bases numbered 0, after V lost 3 bases and J lost 2 bases. Germline V gene data show CDR1 as LNHNV and CDR2 as YYDKDF (reference sequence). The CDR3 length is 14 residues. The CDR3: CATSRGQGAYEQYF. The CDR3 nucleotides read TGTGCCACCAGCAGGGGACAGGGGGCCTACGAGCAGTACTTC.

V and J are TRBV29-1 and TRBJ1-1; 9 nucleotides match TRBD1. The CDR3 extends over 18 amino acids. Germline CDR1 and CDR2: SQVTM and ANQGSEA. The V gene end was trimmed by 0 bases and the J gene end by 0 bases; junction bases not matched to a gene: 11. This CDR3 is CSVEDRKDRGGVNTEAFF. As DNA, the CDR3 is TGCAGCGTTGAAGATCGAAAAGACAGGGGGGGGGTGAACACTGAAGCTTTCTTT.

Only a few counts were recorded for this clone. The chain recombines TRBV7-9 with TRBJ1-1; 7 bases are shared with TRBD1. The CDR3 spans 17 residues. The germline V gene encodes CDR1 SEHNR and CDR2 FQNEAQ (reference sequence). V dropped 0 bases and J dropped 1; count of bases not matched to a gene: 8. The CDR3 sequence is CASSLAGGAGRNTEAFF. The CDR3 nucleotides read TGTGCCAGCAGCTTAGCAGGGGGCGCAGGAAGGAACACTGAAGCTTTCTTT.

The chain recombines TRBV5-8 with TRBJ2-1; no reliable D call. The CDR3 is 12 residues long. Germline assignment: CDR1 SGHTS and CDR2 YDEGEE. The germline V and J ends were trimmed by 2 bases and 7 bases, with 7 bases remaining between them. The CDR3 spells CASSFSLNEQFF. CDR3 nucleotide sequence: TGTGCCAGCAGCTTTTCTCTAAATGAGCAGTTCTTC.

The chain uses TRBV28 and TRBJ1-2; tentative D call: TRBD1 (6 bases). Trimming cost V 5 bases and J 4 bases, with 14 bases left between them. The CDR3 extends over 14 amino acids. Germline V gene data show CDR1 as MDHEN and CDR2 as SYDVKM. CDR3 nucleotide sequence: TGTGCCAGCAGTCCTCCGAGGGGGACCTATGGCTACACCTTC. Protein: CASSPPRGTYGYTF.

The chain has TRBV9 and TRBJ1-3, with 8 bases that match TRBD1. The CDR3 is 16 residues long. Trimming cost V 2 bases and J 2 bases; bases outside gene matches: 6. The germline V gene encodes CDR1 SGDLS and CDR2 YYNGEE. The CDR3 coding sequence is TGTGCCAGCAGCGTGACGACAGGGGCTGCTGGAAACACCATATATTTT. Encoded protein: CASSVTTGAAGNTIYF. Drawing the rest from reference TRBV9 and TRBJ1-3, the complete variable domain is DSGVTQTPKHLITATGQRVTLRCSPRSGDLSVYWYQQSLDQGLQFLIQYYNGEERAKGNILERFSAQQFPDLHSELNLSSLELGDSALYFCASSVTTGAAGNTIYFGEGSWLTVV.

The CDR3 loop is CASSPRRGLAGVETQYF. CDR3 nucleotides: TGTGCCAGCAGCCCTCGCCGGGGGCTAGCGGGAGTGGAGACCCAGTACTTC. V and J are TRBV9 and TRBJ2-5; 10 nucleotides align to TRBD2. CDR3 length: 17 amino acids. J was trimmed by 5 bases and V by 4 bases; bases with no gene match: 14. Per germline, CDR1 SGDLS and CDR2 YYNGEE.

The chain employs TRBV11-2 and TRBJ2-3, with D perhaps matching TRBD2 (7 bases). CDR1 and CDR2 from the germline V gene are SGHAT and FQNNGV. The CDR3 has 17 residues. V gave up 1 base and J gave up 0 bases, with 14 bases separating them. The CDR3 loop reads CASSLGGAGASTDTQYF. In nucleotides, the CDR3 is TGTGCCAGCAGCTTAGGTGGGGCGGGGGCTAGCACAGATACGCAGTATTTT.

This chain links TRBV29-1 with TRBJ2-1; 9 nucleotides align to TRBD2. In germline, CDR1 is SQVTM, CDR2 ANQGSEA. With V trimmed by 7 bases and J by 4 bases, 8 bases remained unmatched. CDR3 size: 14 residues. CDR3 DNA: TGCAGCGGGGGGCAGCGGGGGGAATACAATGAGCAGTTCTTC. Its protein is CSGGQRGEYNEQFF.

The chain recombines TRBV4-1 with TRBJ2-1, with D possibly being TRBD1 (5 bases). Germline assignment: CDR1 MGHRA and CDR2 YSYEKL. The length of the CDR3 is 15 residues. The V and J ends lost 1 base and 0 bases respectively, with 7 bases between them. For the CDR3, the DNA is TGCGCCAGCAGCCAAGGACAGAGCTCCTACAATGAGCAGTTCTTC. This translates into CASSQGQSSYNEQFF.

This clone appeared a few times. The chain couples TRBV28 to TRBJ1-1; TRBD1 is a possible D gene (6 bases). CDR3 length: 12 amino acids. Looked up from germline, CDR1 is MDHEN and CDR2 is SYDVKM. Deletions cut 11 bases from V and 1 base from J, with 11 bases between. CDR3 nucleotide sequence: TGTGCCGGTACAGGGAGGAACACTGAAGCTTTCTTT. Residues: CAGTGRNTEAFF.

The CDR3 spells CASSQVAQQPYEQYF. As DNA, the CDR3 is TGCGCCAGCAGCCAAGTAGCCCAGCAGCCCTACGAGCAGTACTTC. The chain is built from TRBV4-3 and TRBJ2-7; unclear D gene. This CDR3 has 15 amino acids. V lost 1 base, J lost 2 bases, and 12 bases lay in between. Per germline, CDR1 LGHNA and CDR2 YSLEER.

The chain carries TRBV19 and TRBJ2-5, with a possible D match to TRBD1 (6 bases). V dropped 5 bases and J dropped 0 bases, with 7 bases sitting between them. This CDR3 spans 13 amino acids. Per germline, CDR1 LNHDA and CDR2 SQIVND (reference sequence). CDR3 bases: TGTGCCAGTAGTCACAGGGACCAAGAGACCCAGTACTTC. It specifies CASSHRDQETQYF.

This chain uses TRBV4-2 with TRBJ2-1; D not certain. The CDR3 is 11 residues long. Trimming took 5 bases from V and 7 from J, leaving 6 bases between them. CDR1 and CDR2 from the germline V gene are LGHNA and YNFKEQ. In nucleotides, the CDR3 is TGTGCCAGCAGCTCTCGTAATGAGCAGTTCTTC. Protein sequence: CASSSRNEQFF.

V gene TRBV4-3 combines with J gene TRBJ1-2, with TRBD1 matching over 9 bases. The V and J ends lost 4 bases and 8 bases, in that order; junction bases with no gene match: 5. This CDR3 is built from 13 residues. Germline values: CDR1 LGHNA, CDR2 YSLEER. CDR3 region: CASSPGTGLGYTF. The CDR3 region has the DNA TGCGCCAGCAGCCCGGGGACAGGGTTAGGCTACACCTTC.

The rearrangement uses TRBV29-1 and TRBJ2-2; D might be TRBD1 (6 bases). The germline V gene encodes CDR1 SQVTM and CDR2 ANQGSEA. This CDR3 region has 13 residues. Deletions cut 5 bases from V and 7 bases from J, with 14 bases between. The CDR3 bases are TGCAGCGTTCGACAGGTCCTTGGCGGGGAGCTGTTTTTT. Protein product: CSVRQVLGGELFF.

This chain joins TRBV7-9 and TRBJ1-3; D gene uncertain. V was shortened by 4 bases and J by 1 base, with 11 bases between the two germline ends. The CDR3 is 15 residues long. CDR1 is SEHNR, CDR2 FQNEAQ, per germline (reference sequence). CDR3 sequence reads: CASSWALRSGNTIYF. CDR3 coding DNA: TGTGCCAGCAGCTGGGCCCTTAGATCTGGAAACACCATATATTTT.

The chain employs TRBV7-2 and TRBJ1-4; tentatively, D is TRBD1 (6 bases). Germline CDR1 and CDR2: SGHTA and FQGNSA. Trimming stripped 6 bases from V and 6 bases from J, with 17 bases between. The CDR3 is made up of 15 amino acids. CDR3 sequence: CASSPTGGWDEKLFF. CDR3 DNA: TGTGCCAGCAGTCCCACGGGGGGCTGGGATGAAAAACTGTTTTTT.

The chain recombines TRBV4-1 with TRBJ1-3, with TRBD1 matching over 8 bases. Per germline, CDR1 MGHRA and CDR2 YSYEKL. This CDR3 is 17 amino acids long. The trim removed 4 bases at V and 2 bases at J, leaving 10 bases unmatched. CDR3 region: CASSRGTMTGAGNTIYF. The CDR3 DNA follows: TGCGCCAGCAGCCGAGGAACTATGACAGGGGCTGGAAACACCATATATTTT.

The chain combines TRBV19 with TRBJ2-1, with TRBD2 matching 8 bases. V lost 8 bases, J lost 2 bases, and 5 bases stayed unmatched. This CDR3 comprises 14 residues. Germline CDR1 LNHDA, CDR2 SQIVND (reference sequence). The CDR3 here is CASGSGRPYNEQFF. The CDR3 DNA sequence: TGTGCCAGTGGGAGCGGGAGACCCTACAATGAGCAGTTCTTC.

The chain is built from TRBV30 and TRBJ1-2, with unresolved D. There are 15 residues in the CDR3. The V end was cut by 0 bases, the J end by 4 bases, with 15 bases between. CDR1 is GTSNPN, CDR2 SVGIG, per germline (reference sequence). Written as DNA, the CDR3 is TGTGCCTGGAGTGTACGAAGGGAGGAAGCCTATGGCTACACCTTC. Its translation: CAWSVRREEAYGYTF.

The genes are TRBV5-4 and TRBJ1-2, with D possibly TRBD1 on 5 matching bases. The germline CDR1 and CDR2 sequences are SGHNT and YYREEE (reference sequence). The CDR3 covers 14 residues. V dropped 0 bases and J dropped 2 bases, with 8 bases sitting between them. The CDR3, as DNA: TGTGCCAGCAGCTTGGTGCAGGGAAACTATGGCTACACCTTC. Its translation: CASSLVQGNYGYTF. Complete variable domain (other parts from reference TRBV5-4 and TRBJ1-2): ETGVTQSPTHLIKTRGQQVTLRCSSQSGHNTVSWYQQALGQGPQFIFQYYREEENGRGNFPPRFSGLQFPNYSSELNVNALELDDSALYLCASSLVQGNYGYTFGSGTRLTVV.

The chain has TRBV7-9 and TRBJ2-1; 11 bases align to TRBD1. Germline V CDR1 and CDR2: SEHNR, FQNEAQ (reference sequence). V was clipped by 4 bases and J by 9 bases; unmatched bases: 8. This CDR3 is built from 15 residues. The CDR3 loop is CASSSGQGETIEQFF. CDR3 in DNA: TGTGCCAGCAGCTCGGGACAGGGGGAAACGATTGAGCAGTTCTTC.

The V call is TRBV5-1, the J call TRBJ1-4, with D unclear. V was pared by 0 bases and J by 8 bases, with 11 bases between. The germline CDR1 and CDR2 sequences are SGHRS and YFSETQ. The CDR3 has 14 amino acids. The CDR3 nucleotides read TGCGCCAGCAGCTTGGACAGCGGACGAGAAAAACTGTTTTTT. Residues: CASSLDSGREKLFF.

This chain connects TRBV12-5 to TRBJ1-1; no clear D. V lost 0 bases, J lost 1 base, and 9 bases lay in between. CDR3 length: 15 residues. The germline V gene encodes CDR1 LGHNT and CDR2 FRNRAP. CDR3 sequence: CASGLVAGGNTEAFF. CDR3 sequence (DNA): TGTGCTAGTGGTTTGGTCGCGGGTGGGAACACTGAAGCTTTCTTT.

This chain connects TRBV7-9 to TRBJ1-1; D gene ambiguous. Germline V gives CDR1 SEHNR, CDR2 FQNEAQ (reference sequence). The ends were cut back, 5 bases at V and 0 bases at J, with 19 bases in the middle. The CDR3 covers 17 residues. The CDR3 sequence: CASSPDRGWGVNTEAFF. DNA of the CDR3: TGTGCCAGCAGCCCAGACCGAGGGTGGGGTGTGAACACTGAAGCTTTCTTT. Full variable domain (rest looked up from reference TRBV7-9 and TRBJ1-1): DTGVSQNPRHKITKRGQNVTFRCDPISEHNRLYWYRQTLGQGPEFLTYFQNEAQLEKSRLLSDRFSAERPKGSFSTLEIQRTEQGDSAMYLCASSPDRGWGVNTEAFFGQGTRLTVV.

This clone was seen more than once but under ten times. The chain employs TRBV5-5 and TRBJ2-3, with TRBD2 matching over 9 bases. Germline assignment: CDR1 SGHKS and CDR2 YYEKEE (reference sequence). Trimming cost V 4 bases and J 0 bases; bases outside gene matches: 9. The CDR3 sequence is 17 residues long. The CDR3 protein is CASSPGGLAGSTDTQYF. The CDR3 bases are TGTGCCAGCAGCCCGGGGGGCCTAGCGGGGAGCACAGATACGCAGTATTTT.

V gene TRBV5-6 combines with J gene TRBJ1-4; 9 bases line up with TRBD1. With V trimmed by 5 bases and J by 5 bases, 7 bases remained unmatched. CDR1 and CDR2 from the germline V gene are SGHDT and YYEEEE. This CDR3 spans 15 amino acids. The CDR3 region is CASRATGTGNEKLFF. CDR3 sequence (DNA): TGTGCCAGCAGGGCGACCGGGACAGGGAATGAAAAACTGTTTTTT.

The chain uses TRBV5-1 and TRBJ2-3; D possibly corresponds to TRBD2 (5 bases). Germline loops: CDR1 SGHRS, CDR2 YFSETQ. Between the trimmed V and J ends, which lost 7 bases and 0 bases, there was a span of 12 bases. This CDR3 is built from 14 residues. The CDR3 spells CASSDRGSTDTQYF. The CDR3 DNA reads as TGCGCCAGCTCTGATCGGGGAAGCACAGATACGCAGTATTTT. The full variable domain, in which reference TRBV5-1 and TRBJ2-3 provide the parts outside the CDR3, is KAGVTQTPRYLIKTRGQQVTLSCSPISGHRSVSWYQQTPGQGLQFLFEYFSETQRNKGNFPGRFSGRQFSNSRSEMNVSTLELGDSALYLCASSDRGSTDTQYFGPGTRLTVL.

The rearrangement links TRBV18 to TRBJ1-1, with 10 bases fitting TRBD1. Looked up from germline, CDR1 is KGHSH and CDR2 is LQKENI. With 3 bases clipped from V and 6 bases from J, the junction kept 7 bases outside the gene matches. The CDR3 has 15 residues. CDR3 nucleotide sequence: TGTGCCAGCTCACCGGCGCCAGGACAGGGGGCTGAAGCTTTCTTT. Amino acid sequence: CASSPAPGQGAEAFF.

This clone turned up a few times. The chain uses TRBV4-2 and TRBJ1-4, with a tentative D call TRBD1 (6 bases). V was cut by 1 base and J by 8 bases, with 14 bases left in between. The germline CDR1 and CDR2 sequences are LGHNA and YNFKEQ. The CDR3 runs to 15 residues. The CDR3, as DNA: TGTGCCAGCAGCCAAGTATCCCAAAGGGGGGAAAAACTGTTTTTT. This codes for CASSQVSQRGEKLFF.

This clone is classed as large (0.1 to 1%). The genes are TRBV12-5 and TRBJ1-2; D may be TRBD1 (6 bases). Germline CDR1 reads LGHNT; CDR2 reads FRNRAP. The CDR3 has 14 residues. V was clipped by 0 bases and J by 10 bases, with 15 bases between them. CDR3 protein: CASGLVGTGRFYTF. The CDR3 region has the DNA TGTGCTAGTGGTTTGGTAGGTACAGGGCGGTTCTACACCTTC.